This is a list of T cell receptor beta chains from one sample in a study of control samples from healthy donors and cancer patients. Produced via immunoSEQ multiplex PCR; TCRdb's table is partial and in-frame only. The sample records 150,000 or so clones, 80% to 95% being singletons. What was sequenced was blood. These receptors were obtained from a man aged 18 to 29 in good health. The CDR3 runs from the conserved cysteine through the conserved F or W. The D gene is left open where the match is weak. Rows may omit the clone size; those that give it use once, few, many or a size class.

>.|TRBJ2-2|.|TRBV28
TGTGCCAGCAGCCTTTCTGGGGGGCAAGGGACCGGGGAGCTGTTTTTT
CASSLSGGQGTGELFF
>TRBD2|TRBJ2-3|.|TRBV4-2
TGTGCCAGCAGCCAAGATGTCCTAGCGGGGGGAACTAGCACAGATACGCAGTATTTT
CASSQDVLAGGTSTDTQYF
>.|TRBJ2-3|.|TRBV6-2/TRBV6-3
TGTGCCAGCAGTTACTCCGGACCGCCGAGGGCAGATACGCAGTATTTT
CASSYSGPPRADTQYF
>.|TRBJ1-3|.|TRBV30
TGTGCCTGGAGTTTGGGTCTCGTCCCCACTGGAAACACCATATATTTT
CAWSLGLVPTGNTIYF
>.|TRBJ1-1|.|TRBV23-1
TGCGCCAGCAGTCTACTCGACAGGACTAAGGCGGGGACTGAAGCTTTCTTT
CASSLLDRTKAGTEAFF
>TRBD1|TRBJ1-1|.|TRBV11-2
TGTGCCAGCAGCTTTCGACAGGGGCTGTGGGGAGCTTTCTTT
CASSFRQGLWGAFF
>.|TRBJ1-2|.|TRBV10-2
TGCGCCAGCAGGGCGGACGGATCAAACTATGGCTACACCTTC
CASRADGSNYGYTF
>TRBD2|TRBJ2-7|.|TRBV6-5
TGTGCCAGCAGTCGGGACTACTCCTACGAGCAGTACTTC
CASSRDYSYEQYF
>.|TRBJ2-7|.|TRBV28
TGTGCCAGCAGTTTTCCTAGCGTCTACGAGCAGTACTTC
CASSFPSVYEQYF
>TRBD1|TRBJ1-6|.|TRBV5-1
TGCGCCAGCAGCTTGGGGCCGGGACAGGGATATTCACCCCTCCACTTT
CASSLGPGQGYSPLHF
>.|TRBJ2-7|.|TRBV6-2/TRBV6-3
TGTGCCAGCAGTTACGTGCGGTACGAGCAGTACTTC
CASSYVRYEQYF
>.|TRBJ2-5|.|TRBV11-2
TGTGCCAGCAACCCCTCCACCTACCGGGAAGAGACCCAGTACTTC
CASNPSTYREETQYF
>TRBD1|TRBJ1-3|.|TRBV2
TGTGCCAGCACACCCGACAGGGGGACGAACACCATATATTTT
CASTPDRGTNTIYF
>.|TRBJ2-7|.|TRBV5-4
TGTGCCAGCAGCTTGGGACCGTTCTCCTACGAGCAGTACTTC
CASSLGPFSYEQYF
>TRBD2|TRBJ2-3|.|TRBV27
TGTGCCAGCAGTTCTGATCTGGTCGAGCGGGAGGGCCGGGAGCACACAGATACGCAGTATTTT
CASSSDLVEREGREHTDTQYF
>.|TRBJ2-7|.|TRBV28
TGTGCCAGCAGTATCGAGACTAGTCAAGCCGGGTCCTACGAGCAGTACTTC
CASSIETSQAGSYEQYF
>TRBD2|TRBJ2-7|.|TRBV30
TGTGCCCGGATCCTTAGCGGGAGTAAAGACGAGCAGTACTTC
CARILSGSKDEQYF
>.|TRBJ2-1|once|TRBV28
TGTGCCAGCAGTTTCCCGATTAATGAGCAGTTCTTC
CASSFPINEQFF
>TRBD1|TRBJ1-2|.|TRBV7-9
TGTGCCAGCAGCTTAGTCACCGGGACAGGCCAATCCGGGTATGGCTACACCTTC
CASSLVTGTGQSGYGYTF
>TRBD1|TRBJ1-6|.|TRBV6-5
TGTGCCAACGGGCGGACAGGGAGTTCACCCCTCCACTTT
CANGRTGSSPLHF
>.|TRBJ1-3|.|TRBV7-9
TGTGCCAGCAGCACTACTTCCGGGCCGGGTTACGGAAACACCATATATTTT
CASSTTSGPGYGNTIYF
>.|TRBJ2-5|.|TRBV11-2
TGTGCCAGCAGCCCATTACGGGGGGAGACCCAGTACTTC
CASSPLRGETQYF
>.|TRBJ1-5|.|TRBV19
TGTGCCAGTAGTACCGAGGCGGATGATAGCAATCAGCCCCAGCATTTT
CASSTEADDSNQPQHF
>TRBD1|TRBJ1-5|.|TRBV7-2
TGTGCCAGCAGCGACCGGGGACAGGGGGGTTTTAGCAATCAGCCCCAGCATTTT
CASSDRGQGGFSNQPQHF
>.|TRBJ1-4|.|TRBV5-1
TGCGCCAGCAGCCCAATGTCCGCAACTAATGAAAAACTGTTTTTT
CASSPMSATNEKLFF
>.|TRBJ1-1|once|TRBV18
TGTGCCAGCTCACCATTCACAGGGCCCCCTGGGGACACTGAAGCTTTCTTT
CASSPFTGPPGDTEAFF
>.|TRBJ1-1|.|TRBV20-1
TGCAGTGCTAGTCGGGGGGCATATGACACTGAAGCTTTCTTT
CSASRGAYDTEAFF
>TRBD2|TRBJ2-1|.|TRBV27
TGTGCCAGCAGTTTCCGGGGGAGGGCCCATGAGCAGTTCTTC
CASSFRGRAHEQFF
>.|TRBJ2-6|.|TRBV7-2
TGTGCCAGCACGAGATACGGGGGCTCTGGGGCCAACGTCCTGACTTTC
CASTRYGGSGANVLTF
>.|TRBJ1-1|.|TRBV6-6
TGTGCCAGCAGTCAAATTGACGCTTCGGGGACTGAAGCTTTCTTT
CASSQIDASGTEAFF
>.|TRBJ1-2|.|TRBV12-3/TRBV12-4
TGTGCCAGCAGTTCGGCAGGGAACTATGGCTACACCTTC
CASSSAGNYGYTF
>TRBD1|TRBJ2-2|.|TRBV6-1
TGTGCCAGCAGTGAAACGACAGGGCCCTTCACCGGGGAGCTGTTTTTT
CASSETTGPFTGELFF
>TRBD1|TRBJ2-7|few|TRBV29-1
TGCAGCGTTGTGTCTCCGACAGGGGCTTTCTACGAGCAGTACTTC
CSVVSPTGAFYEQYF
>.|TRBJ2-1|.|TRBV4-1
TGCGCCAGCAGCCACGACTACTACAATGAGCAGTTCTTC
CASSHDYYNEQFF
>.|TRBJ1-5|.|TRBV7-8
TGTGCCAGCAGCTCCTTGGGGGCACCAAGCAATCAGCCCCAGCATTTT
CASSSLGAPSNQPQHF
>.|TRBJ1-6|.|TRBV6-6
TGTGCCAGCGGCCCCCGGGGGGGCGGAGATAATTCACCCCTCCACTTT
CASGPRGGGDNSPLHF
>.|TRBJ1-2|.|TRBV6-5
TGTGCCAGCAGATTGACAGACCACTATGGCTACACCTTC
CASRLTDHYGYTF
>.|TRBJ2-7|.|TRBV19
TGTGCCAGTAGTATGGCCCGGGGACTTGCCTACGAGCAGTACTTC
CASSMARGLAYEQYF
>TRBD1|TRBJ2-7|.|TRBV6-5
TGTGCCAGCAGTTACACAGGGGGCCCCTACGAGCAGTACTTC
CASSYTGGPYEQYF
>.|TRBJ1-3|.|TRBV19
TGTGCCAGTAGTATTGCTCCGTCCGGCGGGGGAAACACCATATATTTT
CASSIAPSGGGNTIYF
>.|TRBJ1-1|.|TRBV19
TGTGCCAGTAGTATCTATATAAACACTGAAGCTTTCTTT
CASSIYINTEAFF
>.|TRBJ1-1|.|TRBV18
TGTGCCAGCTCACCCCGGGCGGCTGGATACACTGAAGCTTTCTTT
CASSPRAAGYTEAFF
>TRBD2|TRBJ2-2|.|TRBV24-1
TGTGCCACCAGTGATGCCCCCGGGGGGTCGGGCACCGGGGAGCTGTTTTTT
CATSDAPGGSGTGELFF
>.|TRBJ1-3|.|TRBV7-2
TGTGCCAGCAGCTACCTCGGTTACTCTGGAAACACCATATATTTT
CASSYLGYSGNTIYF
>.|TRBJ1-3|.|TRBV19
TGTGCCAGTAGTATTGAACGCCGCAGCTCTGGAAACACCATATATTTT
CASSIERRSSGNTIYF
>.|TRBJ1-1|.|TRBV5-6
TGTGCCAGCAGTCTAACAGGTGAAGCTTTCTTT
CASSLTGEAFF
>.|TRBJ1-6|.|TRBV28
TGTGCCAGCAGCCGAGAACCAAATTCACCCCTCCACTTT
CASSREPNSPLHF
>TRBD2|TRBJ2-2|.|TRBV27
TGTGCCAGCAGTCCCGGGACTAGCGCCGGGGAGCTGTTTTTT
CASSPGTSAGELFF
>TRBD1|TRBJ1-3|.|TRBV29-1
TGCAGCGTTGAAGGCCAGGGGGGCTCTGGAAACACCATATATTTT
CSVEGQGGSGNTIYF
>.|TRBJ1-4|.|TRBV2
TGTGCCAGCAGCGGATCGAGGGCCTGGAATGAAAAACTGTTTTTT
CASSGSRAWNEKLFF
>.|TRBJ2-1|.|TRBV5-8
TGTGCCAGCAGCTTGGGAATAGGGGAGCGGGTCTACAATGAGCAGTTCTTC
CASSLGIGERVYNEQFF
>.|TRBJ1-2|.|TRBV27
TGTGCCAGCAGTTTATTGGGCGGGGGACTAGGAGGCTACACCTTC
CASSLLGGGLGGYTF
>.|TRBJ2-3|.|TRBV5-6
TGTGCCAGCAGCCGTACTCCGGCAGATACGCAGTATTTT
CASSRTPADTQYF
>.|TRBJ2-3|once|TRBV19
TGTGCCAGTAGTTCCAGTAGGGGAGATACGCAGTATTTT
CASSSSRGDTQYF
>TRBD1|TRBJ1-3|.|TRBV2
TGTGCCAGCAGTTTGGACAGGGCGGGAAACACCATATATTTT
CASSLDRAGNTIYF
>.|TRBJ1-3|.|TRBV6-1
TGTGCCAGCAGTGAGTGGCAGGGGAGAGGAAACACCATATATTTT
CASSEWQGRGNTIYF
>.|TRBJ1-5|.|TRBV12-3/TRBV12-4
TGTGCCAGCAGTCAGCCCCAGCATTTT
CASSQPQHF
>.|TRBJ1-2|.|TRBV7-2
TGTGCCAGCAGCTTAGACGAGGGATTTTATGGCTACACCTTC
CASSLDEGFYGYTF
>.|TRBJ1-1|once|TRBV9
TGTGCCAGCTCCAGTTTAACAGATCTTAGCGGGAACACTGAAGCTTTCTTT
CASSSLTDLSGNTEAFF